This is a list of T cell receptor beta chains from one sample in a study of T cells in Graves' hyperthyroidism and ophthalmopathy. TCRdb analysed the multiplex PCR reads with MiXCR anew, one entry per CDR3 protein. The sample yields approximately 250,000 distinct CDR3 sequences, approximately 23% seen once. The sample comprised blood. These receptors were obtained from a middle-aged woman with Graves' ophthalmopathy. Both conserved end residues are part of each CDR3. The D gene is left open where the match is weak. Some rows mark clone size as missing; the rest say once, few, many or name a class of expanded clone.

NA	TRBJ2-5	many	TRBV20-1	CSAIPTQETQYF	TGCAGTGCTATTCCCACTCAAGAGACCCAGTACTTC
NA	TRBJ2-7	many	TRBV7-2	CASSLASGGSYEQYF	TGTGCCAGCAGCTTAGCTTCTGGCGGAAGCTACGAGCAGTACTTC
NA	TRBJ1-5	NA	TRBV6-1	CASRNGPNQPQHF	TGTGCCAGCAGAAACGGGCCGAATCAGCCCCAGCATTTT
NA	TRBJ1-1	NA	TRBV19	CASGPNRNTEAFF	TGTGCTTCGGGGCCGAACCGGAACACTGAAGCTTTCTTT
TRBD1	TRBJ1-1	NA	TRBV6-2/TRBV6-3	CASSTQGDHTEAFF	TGTGCCAGCAGTACACAGGGGGATCACACTGAAGCTTTCTTT
NA	TRBJ1-6	many	TRBV6-1	CASSEGWSVHNSPLHF	TGTGCCAGCAGTGAAGGGTGGTCAGTTCATAATTCACCCCTCCACTTT
NA	TRBJ2-3	many	TRBV4-1	CASSHEKQDTQYF	TGCGCCAGCAGCCATGAAAAACAAGATACGCAGTATTTT
TRBD1	TRBJ1-5	many	TRBV3-1	CASSQGDRGSNQPQHF	TGTGCCAGCAGCCAAGGGGACAGGGGTAGCAATCAGCCCCAGCATTTT
TRBD1	TRBJ2-7	many	TRBV28	CASSVGTGRTYGQYF	TGTGCCAGCAGTGTCGGGACAGGGAGGACGTACGGGCAGTACTTC
NA	TRBJ1-1	many	TRBV10-3	CATSAPGAIGEAFF	TGTGCCACCTCCGCCCCGGGGGCGATAGGTGAAGCTTTCTTT
NA	TRBJ2-5	NA	TRBV29-1	CSLLLQETQYF	TGCAGCCTCCTCTTGCAAGAGACCCAGTACTTC
NA	TRBJ2-2	many	TRBV19	CASSTVAGELFF	TGTGCCAGTAGCACGGTGGCCGGGGAGCTGTTTTTT
NA	TRBJ2-7	many	TRBV5-1	CASSLSPRGTYEQYF	TGCGCCAGCAGCTTGAGCCCCCGGGGGACCTACGAGCAGTACTTC
TRBD1	TRBJ1-2	NA	TRBV7-2	CASSSQDRGYGYTF	TGTGCCAGCAGCTCCCAGGACAGGGGCTATGGCTACACCTTC
NA	TRBJ2-7	many	TRBV20-1	CSARLRYEQYF	TGCAGTGCTAGACTCAGATACGAGCAGTACTTC
TRBD1	TRBJ2-7	many	TRBV20-1	CSASGTGWAYEQYF	TGCAGTGCTAGCGGGACAGGGTGGGCCTACGAGCAGTACTTC
NA	TRBJ2-7	once	TRBV6-2/TRBV6-3	CASSPRDPFSYEQYF	TGTGCCAGCTCACCCCGGGACCCCTTTTCGTACGAGCAGTACTTC
NA	TRBJ2-5	many	TRBV20-1	CSASPGQRWETQYF	TGCAGTGCTAGCCCAGGACAGCGATGGGAGACCCAGTACTTC
NA	TRBJ1-2	many	TRBV6-5	CASSYTTGRNYGYTF	TGTGCCAGCAGTTACACCACAGGGCGGAACTATGGCTACACCTTC
TRBD1	TRBJ2-5	NA	TRBV24-1	CATSDWDSQETQYF	TGTGCCACCAGTGATTGGGACAGTCAAGAGACCCAGTATTTC
NA	TRBJ2-5	many	TRBV9	CASSVEGGPQETQYF	TGTGCCAGCAGCGTAGAAGGAGGGCCACAAGAGACCCAGTACTTC
NA	TRBJ1-5	many	TRBV20-1	CSARDWASNQPQHF	TGCAGTGCTAGAGATTGGGCGAGCAATCAGCCCCAGCATTTT
TRBD2	TRBJ2-7	many	TRBV20-1	CSAREGLAGVLEQYF	TGCAGTGCCCGTGAGGGGCTAGCGGGAGTGCTGGAGCAGTACTTC
NA	TRBJ2-4	many	TRBV12-3/TRBV12-4	CASSPQLAKNIQYF	TGTGCCAGCAGTCCTCAGCTAGCCAAAAACATTCAGTACTTC
TRBD2	TRBJ2-4	many	TRBV20-1	CSAPLGTNTRNIQYF	TGCAGTGCTCCCCTCGGGACTAATACCAGAAACATTCAGTACTTC
NA	TRBJ2-7	NA	TRBV27	CASRRELVSHEQYF	TGTGCCAGCAGGCGGGAACTAGTCTCCCACGAGCAGTACTTC
NA	TRBJ2-5	many	TRBV24-1	CATPPETQYF	TGTGCCACCCCCCCAGAGACCCAGTACTTC
NA	TRBJ1-1	NA	TRBV29-1	CSVTPDVEDTEAFF	TGCAGCGTAACCCCGGATGTTGAGGACACTGAAGCTTTCTTT
NA	TRBJ2-3	many	TRBV20-1	CSASFTRSTDTQYF	TGCAGTGCTAGCTTCACTAGAAGCACAGATACGCAGTATTTT
TRBD2	TRBJ2-5	NA	TRBV10-3	CAIRLGLAATETQYF	TGTGCCATCAGACTAGGACTAGCGGCAACTGAGACCCAGTACTTC
TRBD1	TRBJ2-7	many	TRBV12-3/TRBV12-4	CASSSEMEGRGLEQYF	TGTGCCAGCAGTTCGGAAATGGAGGGCAGGGGGCTCGAGCAGTACTTC
NA	TRBJ1-2	many	TRBV27	CASSLNVRGVGYTF	TGTGCCAGCAGTTTAAACGTTAGGGGCGTAGGCTACACCTTC
TRBD2	TRBJ2-7	many	TRBV28	CASSYGTVSGRAYEQYF	TGTGCCAGCAGTTACGGGACAGTTAGCGGGAGGGCCTACGAGCAGTACTTC
TRBD1	TRBJ1-6	NA	TRBV30	CAWRGQGIGSPLHF	TGTGCCTGGAGGGGACAGGGTATCGGGTCACCCCTCCACTTT
TRBD2	TRBJ2-7	few	TRBV7-2	CASSLAVGTKYEQSF	TGTGCCAGCAGCTTAGCGGTCGGGACTAAGTACGAGCAGTCCTTC
TRBD1	TRBJ2-7	many	TRBV6-1	CAGSGTGGISYEQYF	TGTGCCGGCAGTGGGACAGGGGGGATTTCCTACGAGCAGTACTTC
TRBD1	TRBJ1-2	many	TRBV28	CASSSPGTVNYGYTF	TGTGCCAGCAGTTCCCCCGGGACAGTCAACTATGGCTACACCTTC
NA	TRBJ1-2	NA	TRBV2	CASRSISSLGYTF	TGTGCCAGCAGGTCTATTAGCTCCTTGGGCTACACCTTC
NA	TRBJ1-2	NA	TRBV10-2	CASSDSPLTYGYTF	TGCGCCAGCAGTGACAGTCCACTAACCTATGGCTACACCTTC
NA	TRBJ1-5	many	TRBV12-3/TRBV12-4	CASSRPDQPQHF	TGTGCCAGCAGCAGGCCTGATCAGCCCCAGCATTTT
NA	TRBJ2-5	many	TRBV5-6	CASSPPRIEEETQYF	TGTGCCAGCTCCCCGCCCAGAATTGAGGAAGAGACCCAGTACTTC
TRBD1	TRBJ1-1	NA	TRBV24-1	CATSQGGTEAFF	TGTGCCACCTCACAGGGGGGCACTGAAGCTTTCTTT
TRBD2	TRBJ2-7	many	TRBV12-3/TRBV12-4	CASSFRPGLDYEQYF	TGTGCCAGCAGTTTCAGGCCGGGACTAGATTACGAGCAGTACTTC
TRBD2	TRBJ2-7	many	TRBV28	CASRSGVSYEQYF	TGTGCCAGCAGAAGCGGGGTATCCTACGAGCAGTACTTC
TRBD2	TRBJ2-7	many	TRBV30	CAWSAGLADYEQYF	TGTGCCTGGAGTGCGGGACTAGCGGACTACGAGCAGTACTTC
NA	TRBJ1-1	NA	TRBV25-1	CASSGWRSEAFF	TGTGCCAGCAGTGGCTGGAGGTCTGAAGCTTTCTTT
NA	TRBJ2-7	many	TRBV5-1	CASGKGSGSIYEQYF	TGCGCCAGCGGGAAAGGGAGCGGCTCAATCTACGAGCAGTACTTC
NA	TRBJ2-5	many	TRBV6-1	CASLGPPGTQYF	TGTGCCAGCTTAGGACCCCCCGGGACCCAGTACTTC
NA	TRBJ1-2	many	TRBV20-1	CSARDPGSPFYGYTF	TGCAGTGCTAGAGATCCGGGGTCCCCTTTCTATGGCTACACCTTC
TRBD1	TRBJ2-7	many	TRBV5-1	CASSFGQGADEQYF	TGCGCCAGCAGCTTCGGACAGGGAGCAGACGAGCAGTACTTC
NA	TRBJ1-1	many	TRBV20-1	CSARVGGNEAFF	TGCAGTGCTAGAGTGGGGGGGAATGAAGCTTTCTTT
TRBD1	TRBJ1-5	many	TRBV6-1	CASRGDSGNQPQHF	TGTGCCAGCAGGGGGGACAGCGGCAATCAGCCCCAGCATTTT
NA	TRBJ1-1	NA	TRBV2	CASSEMTESEAFF	TGTGCCAGCAGTGAAATGACAGAGTCTGAAGCTTTCTTT
NA	TRBJ2-2	many	TRBV10-1	CASSESVGEGITGELFF	TGCGCCAGCAGTGAGTCAGTCGGAGAGGGAATTACCGGGGAGCTGTTTTTT
TRBD1	TRBJ2-7	many	TRBV11-2	CASSSPGQLPYEQYF	TGTGCCAGCAGCTCCCCGGGACAGCTTCCCTACGAGCAGTACTTC
NA	TRBJ1-1	NA	TRBV28	CASRKQGISAEAFF	TGTGCCAGCAGGAAACAGGGTATTAGCGCTGAAGCTTTCTTT
NA	TRBJ1-5	many	TRBV28	CASRGYSNQPQHF	TGTGCCAGCAGGGGATATAGCAATCAGCCCCAGCATTTT